This TCR beta chain stems from a study of identical twins. One entry per CDR3 protein results from TCRdb running MiXCR on the 5' RACE reads. This table holds hundreds of thousands of distinct CDR3 sequences, around 5.7% found once. Per the germline V gene, CDR1 is LNHNV and CDR2 is YYDKDF (reference sequence). The length of the CDR3 is 16 residues. V shed 4 bases and J shed 4 bases, with 16 bases lying between them. The TCR originated in a man aged 18 to 30 in good health. Specimen: naive T cells sorted from blood. The rearrangement links TRBV15 to TRBJ2-2; TRBD1 or TRBD2 may be the D gene (7 bases each). DNA of the CDR3: TGTGCCACCAGCAATTTCCAGGGGGGGGCCACCGGGGAGCTGTTTTTT. Its translation: CATSNFQGGATGELFF. Drawing the rest from reference TRBV15 and TRBJ2-2, the complete variable domain is DAMVIQNPRYQVTQFGKPVTLSCSQTLNHNVMYWYQQKSSQAPKLLFHYYDKDFNNEADTPDNFQSRRPNTSFCFLDIRSPGLGDTAMYLCATSNFQGGATGELFFGEGSRLTVL.